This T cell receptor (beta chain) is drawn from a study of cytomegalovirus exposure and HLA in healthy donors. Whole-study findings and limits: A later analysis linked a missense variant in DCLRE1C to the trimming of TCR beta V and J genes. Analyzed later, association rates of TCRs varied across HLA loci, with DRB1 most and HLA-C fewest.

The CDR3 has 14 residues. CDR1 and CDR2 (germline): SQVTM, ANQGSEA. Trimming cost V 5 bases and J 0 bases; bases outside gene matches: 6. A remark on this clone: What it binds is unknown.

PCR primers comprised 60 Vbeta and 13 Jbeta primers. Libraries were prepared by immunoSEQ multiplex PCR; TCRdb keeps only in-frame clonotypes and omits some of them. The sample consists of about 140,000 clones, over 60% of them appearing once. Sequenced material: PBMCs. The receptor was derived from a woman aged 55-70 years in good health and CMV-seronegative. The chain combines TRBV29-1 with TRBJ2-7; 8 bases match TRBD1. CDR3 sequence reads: CSVIPGTGSYEQYF. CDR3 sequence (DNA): TGCAGCGTTATCCCCGGGACAGGCTCCTACGAGCAGTACTTC.